The 5 T cell receptor beta chains below all came from one sample that was sequenced in a study of T cell clonality in common variable immunodeficiency. Study results and caveats: Reportedly, TCR beta sequences from common variable immunodeficiency showed fewer deletions and N-nucleotide insertions.

Assay used: immunoSEQ multiplex PCR; TCRdb lists only in-frame clones, some missing. The sample includes approximately 17,000 clones, none of them occurring once. Their cognate antigens are unknown. Sequenced input: peripheral blood mononuclear cells. The receptors stem from a human donor with common variable immunodeficiency.

As for this clone: The read terminates 3 residues before the CDR3 end, so the remaining end is supplied by the germline J gene. J is TRBJ1-2 and V is TRBV2, with 8 bases identical to TRBD1. The CDR3 is made up of 15 amino acids. CDR1 SNHLY and CDR2 FYNNEI come from the germline V gene. The junction had 10 bases not matched to a gene; V was cut back by 9 bases and J by 1 base. The DNA read from the CDR3 is TGTGCCAGAGGACAGGGCGATGAGTTTAACTATGGC. Residues: CARGQGDEFNYG. The entire CDR3 protein reads CARGQGDEFNYGYTF.

With regard to this clone: From the germline J gene comes the end of the CDR3, since the read stops 3 residues before it. This rearrangement joins TRBV20-1 to TRBJ2-1; 8 bases map to TRBD2. CDR3 length: 15 residues. V lost 3 bases, J lost 5 bases, and 9 bases stayed unmatched. Germline V gene sequence: CDR1 DFQATT, CDR2 SNEGSKA (reference sequence). The CDR3 spells CSASIPGLGDNEQFF. CDR3 DNA, as far as it was read: TGCAGTGCTAGTATACCGGGACTAGGGGACAATGAG.

This clone appeared many times. Read data end 3 residues before the CDR3 end; the end is taken from the germline J gene. V is TRBV20-1 and J is TRBJ2-5; TRBD2 might be the D (5 bases). Germline assignment: CDR1 DFQATT and CDR2 SNEGSKA (reference sequence). The CDR3 spans 13 residues. Trimming removed 1 base at V and 2 bases at J, with 8 bases between. Partial CDR3 DNA: TGCAGTGCTAGAGGCGGACTGCAAGAGACC. As protein: CSARGGLQET. The entire CDR3 is CSARGGLQETQYF.

This clone was observed a few times. The DNA ends 3 residues before the CDR3 does, and the rest of the CDR3 is filled in from the germline J gene. The chain carries TRBV5-5 and TRBJ2-1, with 7 bases matching TRBD2. The V gene's germline CDR1 is SGHKS and CDR2 YYEKEE (reference sequence). The CDR3 contains 15 residues. With V trimmed by 4 bases and J by 9 bases, 13 bases remained unmatched. The CDR3 loop is CASSPGTTQYGEQFF. Partial CDR3 DNA: TGTGCCAGCAGCCCCGGGACTACTCAGTATGGTGAG.

This clone appeared many times. The read falls 3 residues short of the CDR3 end, and the missing part is taken from the germline J gene. The V and J genes are TRBV7-3 and TRBJ2-3, with 9 nucleotides matching TRBD2. With 5 bases clipped from V and 0 bases from J, the junction kept 3 bases outside the gene matches. Per germline, CDR1 SGHTA and CDR2 FQGTGA. The CDR3 loop spans 15 amino acids. The CDR3 is CASSPSGVSTDTQYF. The CDR3 DNA, read in part, is TGTGCCAGCAGCCCTAGCGGGGTGAGCACAGATACG. Variable domain in full (rest from reference TRBV7-3 and TRBJ2-3): GAGVSQTPSNKVTEKGKYVELRCDPISGHTALYWYRQSLGQGPEFLIYFQGTGAADDSGLPNDRFFAVRPEGSVSTLKIQRTERGDSAVYLCASSPSGVSTDTQYFGPGTRLTVL.